The clone carrying this TCR beta chain came up many times. Using MiXCR, TCRdb re-called clones from the PCR reads. The sample records about 33,000 clones, roughly a sixth being singletons. Thyroid surgery had not been preceded by any treatment in any patient. The data stem from a study of metastatic and nonmetastatic thyroid tumors. This receptor was taken from a male donor with papillary thyroid cancer or a benign thyroid nodule (not recorded which). Some clones in this sample may be carry-over from other donors' samples. Sequencing was done on a sample of blood.

CDR3 bases: TGCGCCAGCAGCTTGCTAGGCGCAGATACGCAGTATTTT. It specifies CASSLLGADTQYF. V and J are TRBV5-1 and TRBJ2-3; no definite D call. The CDR3 has 13 amino acids. Deletions cut 1 base from V and 4 bases from J, with 7 bases between. Looked up from germline, CDR1 is SGHRS and CDR2 is YFSETQ.